The rows below give T cell receptor beta chains drawn from one sample of a study of blood T cells in healthy people across ages. TCRdb processed the 5' RACE reads anew with MiXCR; each CDR3 protein has one entry. The table records approximately 770,000 distinct CDR3 sequences, about 62% of them present only once. The sample consisted of blood. These receptors were obtained from a man aged 30-40 years in good health. Both conserved end residues are part of each CDR3. Fields, in order: D gene, J gene, V gene, clone size, CDR3 protein, CDR3 DNA. A D gene is named only where the DNA matches it firmly. Rows give clone size only sometimes, using once, few, many, or a class for an expanded clone.

TRBD2	TRBJ2-1	TRBV29-1	.	CSVELTSGRDNEQFF	TGCAGCGTGGAACTCACTAGCGGGAGGGACAATGAGCAGTTCTTC
.	TRBJ2-1	TRBV28	.	CASRATGTSNNEQFF	TGTGCCAGCAGAGCTACCGGGACTTCGAACAATGAGCAGTTCTTC
.	TRBJ1-2	TRBV25-1	.	CASSEFMAGYTF	TGTGCCAGCAGTGAATTCATGGCCGGCTACACCTTC
.	TRBJ2-7	TRBV4-2	.	CASSQLPDKYEQYF	TGTGCCAGCAGCCAATTACCAGATAAATACGAGCAGTACTTC
TRBD1	TRBJ2-1	TRBV18	.	CASSYDRETEQFF	TGTGCCAGCTCATACGACAGGGAGACTGAGCAGTTCTTC
.	TRBJ2-1	TRBV11-1	few	CASSLRDGAYNEQFF	TGTGCCAGCAGCTTACGGGACGGGGCCTACAATGAGCAGTTCTTC
TRBD1	TRBJ2-3	TRBV6-4	.	CASSETGNVDTQYF	TGTGCCAGCAGCGAGACAGGGAACGTTGATACGCAGTATTTT
TRBD2	TRBJ2-3	TRBV4-3	.	CASSRVSGKTDTQYF	TGCGCCAGCAGCAGAGTTAGCGGGAAGACAGATACGCAGTATTTT
TRBD1	TRBJ1-1	TRBV18	.	CASSQNTGGSNTEAFF	TGTGCCAGCTCGCAAAACACAGGGGGATCAAACACTGAAGCTTTCTTT
TRBD2	TRBJ2-3	TRBV27	.	CARPPDGGGTDTQYF	TGTGCCCGACCACCTGACGGCGGGGGTACAGATACGCAGTATTTT
.	TRBJ2-4	TRBV11-2	.	CASSLPLYGQYF	TGTGCCAGCAGCCTTCCCCTCTACGGGCAGTACTTC
TRBD1	TRBJ2-1	TRBV20-1	.	CSAERGQGGGEQFF	TGCAGTGCTGAGCGGGGACAGGGGGGTGGTGAGCAGTTCTTC
TRBD2	TRBJ2-1	TRBV6-6	.	CASSALAGGLDEQFF	TGTGCCAGCAGTGCCCTAGCGGGAGGTTTAGATGAGCAGTTCTTC
TRBD1	TRBJ2-7	TRBV20-1	.	CSWAQGAGYEQYF	TGCAGTTGGGCGCAGGGGGCTGGTTACGAGCAGTACTTC
.	TRBJ1-1	TRBV29-1	.	CSVEPRNTEAFF	TGCAGCGTTGAACCGAGGAACACTGAAGCTTTCTTT
TRBD1	TRBJ2-7	TRBV7-9	.	CASSPLGQGNYEQYF	TGTGCCAGCAGCCCATTGGGACAGGGTAACTACGAGCAGTACTTC
TRBD1	TRBJ2-1	TRBV7-7	.	CASSLDRGDEQFF	TGTGCCAGCAGCTTGGACAGGGGGGATGAGCAGTTCTTC
.	TRBJ2-1	TRBV7-2	few	CASSPDNSYNEQFF	TGTGCCAGCAGCCCCGATAACTCCTACAATGAGCAGTTCTTC
TRBD1	TRBJ1-2	TRBV7-8	.	CASSFGTGGYGYTF	TGTGCCAGCAGCTTCGGGACAGGGGGATATGGCTACACCTTC
.	TRBJ2-5	TRBV20-1	.	CSASDPGKTQYF	TGCAGTGCTAGTGACCCCGGGAAGACCCAGTACTTC